The present entry profiles one TCR beta chain with its context. This clone was counted between two and nine times. It lacks a known antigen. Base qualities are missing; no much larger clone stands one base away. TCRbeta CDR3 regions were amplified from genomic DNA using the immunoSEQ Assay, a bias-controlled multiplex PCR. From the authors' description of their analysis: The number of nucleated cells in each sample was estimated from the amplification of reference gene primers within the assay. Sequence reads were collapsed and filtered to measure the absolute abundance of every unique TCRbeta CDR3 rearrangement. For each sample, productive Simpson clonality was calculated by taking the square root of Simpson's diversity index across productive rearrangements. TCRdb took over this immuneACCESS table, retaining in-frame rearrangements with V and J assigned. Such tables are incomplete; in checked studies, under half of the missing clones stem from an unresolved V gene, and the remainder is unexplained. V, J and clone size reflect that table, while D and trimming were determined from the DNA. Here the sample has a few hundred thousand clones; around 82% occur a single time. The ten most abundant clones make up approximately 9% of the sample.

These data belong to a study of blood T cell repertoires in COVID-19 (TCRdb year 2020). About the study as a whole: Samples from collaborators originated in the United States, Italy and Spain and spanned both the acute and convalescent phases of COVID-19. The material from the prospective study consisted of cDNA or gDNA derived from T cells, B-cell-depleted T cells, or PBMCs. Subjects who had been exposed to COVID-19, were actively infected with it, or had recovered from it provided the deeply sampled blood TCRbeta repertoires that made up the dataset. The repertoires were released in a freely available public database intended as a resource for research on the immune response to SARS-CoV-2. Samples were obtained from the ongoing ImmuneRACE study (first 160 participants) and from 1,200 or so subjects provided by 6 global collaborators. Sample metadata almost always included a de-identified subject ID, COVID-19 status, age in years and sex. Where available, HLA class I and class II types were obtained from metadata supplied by the sample provider rather than from assay-based typing.

V sheds 1 base and J sheds 7 bases, leaving 11 bases between their ends. Taken from the germline V gene (reference sequence), the CDR1 and CDR2 loops are LGHDT and YNNKEL. The CDR3 sequence holds 14 residues, the cysteine and phenylalanine included. The only DNA kept is the CDR3, 42 bases in frame from the first base. The paper's findings and limits, for the study overall: How much clinical and demographic metadata was included differed by source and by participant, and the metadata was provided uncurated.

The collaborating institutions used their own protocols to collect whole blood in K2EDTA tubes. For TCRbeta analysis, collaborators shipped samples as frozen whole blood, isolated PBMCs, or DNA extracted from either of those sample types. The sequenced sample consisted of peripheral blood. This chain is built from TRBV3-1 (or the pseudogene TRBV3-2) and TRBJ1-5, and the D gene may be TRBD1, 6 bases matching. The origin of this receptor is a human donor in a cohort sampled during active COVID-19. The CDR3 in this case is CASSQGGGRQPQHF. Here is the DNA: TGTGCCAGCAGCCAAGGAGGGGGACGGCAGCCCCAGCATTTT.